The clone carrying this T cell receptor beta chain was detected many times. TRAV and TRBV primers primed cDNA for both TCRalpha and TCRbeta. For amplifying TCRs, the PCR ran for about 19 cycles with Phusion, which was used together with a constant-region primer and the adapter on the V primers. TCRdb recomputed calls from the reads with MiXCR, one row per CDR3 protein. Altogether about 82,000 distinct CDR3 sequences are present, approximately 20% being singletons, with the ten largest covering more than 4.5%. The data were taken from a study of low-dose radiotherapy and immunotherapy resistance in tumors. Study-level background: Every two weeks patients got nivolumab 240 mg flat dose, plus ipilimumab 1 mg/kg every six weeks, intravenously. Aspirin was taken orally at 300 mg daily by patients, and this continued for four cycles from cycle 1 day 1.

The time point was: before trial treatment. This CDR3 region has 15 residues. V was cut by 4 bases and J by 0 bases, with 9 bases left in between. Germline CDR1 SGHAT, CDR2 FQNNGV. The J gene is TRBJ1-4, the V gene TRBV11-2; tentative D call: TRBD1 (5 bases). The TCR comes from a male donor with prostate cancer. The specimen comprised PBMCs, sampled before treatment. The chain's CDR3 is CASSSRQTTNEKLFF. Here the CDR3 DNA reads TGTGCCAGCAGCTCCCGACAGACAACTAATGAAAAACTGTTTTTT.